A single T cell receptor (beta chain) is shown here with its context. The antigen is unknown. Losses at the gene ends were 6 bases for V and 4 bases for J; bases not matched to a gene: 4. Germline V gene sequence: CDR1 SGHTA, CDR2 FQGNSA. CDR3 size: 15 residues. The data originate from a study of post-analysis software for immune sequencing data. Study information: Courses of disease covered relapsing-remitting, secondary progressive and progressive-relapsing multiple sclerosis. Points from the study as a whole: By F measure, strong co-clustering occurred among samples prepared in the same batch. Higher frequency in patients than in controls was seen for roughly five TRBV segments, with TRBV5-6, TRBV5-1 and TRBV20-1 among them. Normalized Chao1 diversity in multiple sclerosis patients fell significantly below that of controls.

Carried by the TCR beta cDNA libraries were unique molecular identifiers. T cells numbering about 0.85 to 11 million yielded cDNA molecules that totaled approximately 500,000. TCRdb re-analysed the PCR reads in MiXCR, keeping a single row per CDR3 protein. Here the sample spans fewer than 700,000 distinct CDR3 sequences, 44% being singletons. The chain employs TRBV7-2 and TRBJ2-3, with 13 positions matching TRBD2. Input material: blood. The sequence was collected from a girl aged 10 to 17 with multiple sclerosis. CDR3 coding DNA: TGTGCCAGCAGACGGACTAGCGGGGGTTCAGATACGCAGTATTTT. It is translated as CASRRTSGGSDTQYF. Supplemented by reference TRBV7-2 and TRBJ2-3, the full variable domain reads GAGVSQSPSNKVTEKGKDVELRCDPISGHTALYWYRQSLGQGLEFLIYFQGNSAPDKSGLPSDRFSAERTGGSVSTLTIQRTQQEDSAVYLCASRRTSGGSDTQYFGPGTRLTVL.